This TCR beta chain was obtained from a study of cytomegalovirus exposure and HLA in healthy donors. Study background: The same platform was used for the 120 or so validation repertoires as for the approximately 730 first-cohort repertoires, as reported in a later analysis. General study results and limits: In vitro assays verified that a few CMV-associated chains recognized CMV antigens specifically.

Using immunoSEQ multiplex PCR, the repertoire was profiled, and TCRdb retains in-frame clones only, with some absent. The sample includes about 150,000 clones, roughly 86% of them seen just once. This CDR3 contains 16 residues. Germline V gene lookup returns CDR1 SGHRS and CDR2 YFSETQ. With 4 bases clipped from V and 3 bases from J, the junction kept 6 bases outside the gene matches. Concerning this clone itself: The antigen is unknown.

These donors were members of the approximately 110-subject validation cohort, a group separate from the approximately 700-subject first cohort. This receptor was identified in a human donor in good health. The rearrangement links TRBV5-1 to TRBJ2-2; 10 bases align to TRBD1. Sequencing was performed on PBMCs. In DNA, the CDR3 is TGCGCCAGCAGCCGAAACGGACAGGGGGACACCGGGGAGCTGTTTTTT. It translates to CASSRNGQGDTGELFF.